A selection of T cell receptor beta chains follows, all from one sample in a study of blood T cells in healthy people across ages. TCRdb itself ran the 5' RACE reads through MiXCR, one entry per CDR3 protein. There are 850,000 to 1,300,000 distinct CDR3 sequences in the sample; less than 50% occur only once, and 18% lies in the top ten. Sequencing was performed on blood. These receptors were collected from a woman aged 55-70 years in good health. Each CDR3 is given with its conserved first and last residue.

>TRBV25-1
CASSPPGGAAEAFF
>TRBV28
CASSLGAFNEKLFF
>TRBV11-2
CASSPSPTYEQYF
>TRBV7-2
CASSLAVGSSYNEQFF
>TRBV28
CASSLLGAVENIQYF
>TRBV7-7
CASSLAVAADNEQFF
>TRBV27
CATLTNYGYTF
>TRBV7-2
CASSFGGSVVETQYF
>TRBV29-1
CSLRSGIAYNEQFF
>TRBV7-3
CASSPGQGAFYGYTF
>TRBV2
CASSDRRQGRGMNEQFF
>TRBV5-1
CASSAYREGTEAFF